This entry lists 2 T cell receptor beta chains sequenced from one sample in a study of T cell responses to AZD1222 COVID-19 vaccine (dated by TCRdb to the early 2020s). The time point label, as the study defines it: about 28 days (+/-7) after the second vaccine dose. Libraries were constructed by the immunoSEQ multiplex PCR assay. TCRdb's version of the immuneACCESS table is confined to in-frame rearrangements and falls short of the full clone set. An unresolved V gene accounts for under half of the shortfall where checked; the remainder is of unknown origin. A total of around 180,000 clones appear in this sample, approximately 90% of them only once. The ten largest clones take up more than 25% of the sample. The sequenced sample was peripheral blood, obtained 28 days after the second AZD1222 dose. These receptors all come from an adult who received the AZD1222 COVID-19 vaccine.

The rearrangement uses TRBV4-1 and TRBJ1-1; no clear D. The germline CDR1 and CDR2 sequences are MGHRA and YSYEKL. The CDR3 runs to 12 residues. Trimming left V 2 bases short and J 11 bases short, with 12 bases between. The CDR3 DNA follows: TGCGCCAGCAGCCAAAATGAGGGATGGGCTTTCTTT. Translation gives CASSQNEGWAFF.

The gene calls are TRBV5-1 and TRBJ1-1; 9 nucleotides align to TRBD1. Germline CDR1 reads SGHRS; CDR2 reads YFSETQ. This CDR3 spans 13 amino acids. V dropped 3 bases and J dropped 5; count of bases not matched to a gene: 2. The CDR3 nucleotides read TGCGCCAGCAGCTCCGGGACAGGGACTGAAGCTTTCTTT. This codes for CASSSGTGTEAFF.